These T cell receptor beta chains were read from a single sample in a study of CD8+ T cells in alopecia areata. Generated by immunoSEQ multiplex PCR, the TCRdb table keeps only in-frame clones and is missing some. Of roughly 150,000 clones listed, 45% to 60% are singletons. Sample: CD4+ T cells sorted from blood. All receptors come from a human donor in good health. Each CDR3 is given with its conserved first and last residue. A D gene is named only where the DNA matches it firmly. The size of a clone is reported for some rows only, either as once, few or many, or as a class for expanded clones.

CDR3 DNA,CDR3 protein,D gene,J gene,clone size,V gene
TGTGCCAGCAGTTTATCGTCTAGCGGGGCCTCCTACGAGCAGTACTTC,CASSLSSSGASYEQYF,TRBD2,TRBJ2-7,-,TRBV27
TGCAGCGTTGTAGGATTAGGACGGAATTACGAGCAGTACTTC,CSVVGLGRNYEQYF,-,TRBJ2-7,-,TRBV29-1
TGCGCCAGCAGCTCGCACGAAGTTAGCAATCAGCCCCAGCATTTT,CASSSHEVSNQPQHF,-,TRBJ1-5,-,TRBV4-1
TGCAGCACGAAAGGGGGGGACACTGAAGCTTTCTTT,CSTKGGDTEAFF,-,TRBJ1-1,-,TRBV29-1
TGCGCCAGCAATGAGGCTAGCGGCTACGAGCAGTACTTC,CASNEASGYEQYF,TRBD2,TRBJ2-7,few,TRBV10-2
TGTGCCAGCAGCCAAACGGGCTATGGCTACACCTTC,CASSQTGYGYTF,-,TRBJ1-2,-,TRBV5-6
TGTGCCAGCAGCCCCCAGGGGGCCTCTGGGGCCAACGTCCTGACTTTC,CASSPQGASGANVLTF,TRBD1,TRBJ2-6,-,TRBV7-9
TGTGCCAGCAGCTTGGCGTGGAGGGCGGAGGAGACCCAGTACTTC,CASSLAWRAEETQYF,-,TRBJ2-5,-,TRBV5-4
TGTGCCAGCAGTGTAGCCTACGAGCAGTACTTC,CASSVAYEQYF,-,TRBJ2-7,once,TRBV2
TGTGCCAGCAGCCCCCAGAGGCCCAGGCCGAGCAATCAGCCCCAGCATTTT,CASSPQRPRPSNQPQHF,-,TRBJ1-5,-,TRBV9
TGTGCCAGCAGCTTAGTAGGACAGAGCAATCAGCCCCAGCATTTT,CASSLVGQSNQPQHF,-,TRBJ1-5,few,TRBV7-2
TGTGCCAGCAGTTCCACATGGACAGGGAAGTTCTACGAGCAGTACTTC,CASSSTWTGKFYEQYF,TRBD1,TRBJ2-7,-,TRBV6-5
TGTGCCAGCAGTTTCAGGGTCAAAGAGACCCAGTACTTC,CASSFRVKETQYF,-,TRBJ2-5,-,TRBV28
TGTGCCAGCAGCTCGGACAGGGCCGGGTTCTATGGCTACACCTTC,CASSSDRAGFYGYTF,TRBD1,TRBJ1-2,-,TRBV7-2
TGTGCCAGCAGCCCCCACAGGTTGAACACTGAAGCTTTCTTT,CASSPHRLNTEAFF,-,TRBJ1-1,-,TRBV7-9
TGTGCCTGGAGTATTGGACAGCGAGGGGCTGGCTACACCTTC,CAWSIGQRGAGYTF,-,TRBJ1-2,once,TRBV30
TGTGCCAGCAGTTACGCCCAGGGCACTAACTATGGCTACACCTTC,CASSYAQGTNYGYTF,-,TRBJ1-2,-,TRBV6-6
TGTGCCGCATCTGGGACAGGGGGCAATGAGCAGTTCTTC,CAASGTGGNEQFF,TRBD1,TRBJ2-1,few,TRBV10-3
TGTGCCAGCAGTGAATTGAGGCAGGCCCCCGTCTTGCGGGAGCAGTACTTC,CASSELRQAPVLREQYF,-,TRBJ2-7,few,TRBV25-1
TGTGCCAGCAGCCCGATGGGCAGGGCGATTAATGAGACCCAGTACTTC,CASSPMGRAINETQYF,-,TRBJ2-5,-,TRBV7-8
TGCAGCGCCGAGGCCGGGACAGGGATGAACACCATATATTTT,CSAEAGTGMNTIYF,TRBD1,TRBJ1-3,-,TRBV29-1
TGTGCCAGCAGCTCCGGCCGGGACAGGGGGCAAGAGACCCAGTACTTC,CASSSGRDRGQETQYF,TRBD1,TRBJ2-5,-,TRBV7-4
TGCGCCAGCAGACCGACAGGGAGCTCCTACAATGAGCAGTTCTTC,CASRPTGSSYNEQFF,TRBD1,TRBJ2-1,-,TRBV5-1
TGTGCCTGGAGCCCGGGACACTCTGGAAACACCATATATTTT,CAWSPGHSGNTIYF,-,TRBJ1-3,-,TRBV30
TGTGCCAGCAGTCGAGGCCCAGAGGGAGAGACCCAGTACTTC,CASSRGPEGETQYF,-,TRBJ2-5,few,TRBV2
TGTGCCAGCAGTTCATGGGCTCTGAACACTGAAGCTTTCTTT,CASSSWALNTEAFF,-,TRBJ1-1,-,TRBV6-5
TGCGCCAGCAGCTTGGGTGCCGTGGGGCGGTACGAGCAGTACTTC,CASSLGAVGRYEQYF,-,TRBJ2-7,few,TRBV5-1
TGCAGCGTGACGACAGGGGGCGTCTACGAGCAGTACTTC,CSVTTGGVYEQYF,TRBD1,TRBJ2-7,few,TRBV29-1
TGTGCCAGCAGCTTTCTTCCGGGGAACACAGATACGCAGTATTTT,CASSFLPGNTDTQYF,-,TRBJ2-3,-,TRBV11-2
TGTGCCAGCAGTGATCAAGGGGGTCTCTTGACCCAGTACTTC,CASSDQGGLLTQYF,-,TRBJ2-5,-,TRBV2
TGCAGCGTTGGCGATACGGGGAGCAACACTGAAGCTTTCTTT,CSVGDTGSNTEAFF,-,TRBJ1-1,-,TRBV29-1
TGCAGCCTGAAGAGGGGGGGGGAGACCCAGTACTTC,CSLKRGGETQYF,-,TRBJ2-5,once,TRBV29-1
TGTGCCATCAGGAATGCTAGCTCTGGCATTCAGTACTTC,CAIRNASSGIQYF,-,TRBJ2-4,-,TRBV10-3
TGTGCCAGCAGCTTGGACAGGGTCCCCTACGAGCAGTACTTC,CASSLDRVPYEQYF,-,TRBJ2-7,once,TRBV5-8
TGTGCCTTCTCTGTACCCCGAGGCGAGCAGTACTTC,CAFSVPRGEQYF,-,TRBJ2-7,-,TRBV30
TGTGCCAGCAGCTTATCAGGGAGTCCGGCTGAGCAGTTCTTC,CASSLSGSPAEQFF,-,TRBJ2-1,-,TRBV7-2
TGTGCCAGCAGGCGGGACATCACAGATACGCAGTATTTT,CASRRDITDTQYF,-,TRBJ2-3,few,TRBV28
TGTGCCAGCAGCTTAAGGGGGATGAACACTGAAGCTTTCTTT,CASSLRGMNTEAFF,-,TRBJ1-1,-,TRBV7-2
TGCGCCAGCAGCCACCAGTACAGGGAAAAGCTTTGGGGAGAGCAGTACTTC,CASSHQYREKLWGEQYF,-,TRBJ2-7,-,TRBV4-1
TGTGCCAGCAGCCCCGACAGGGGAGGAGATACGCAGTATTTT,CASSPDRGGDTQYF,TRBD1,TRBJ2-3,-,TRBV7-2
TGTGCCAGCAGCGACGGGCCTTTTAGGTACTTC,CASSDGPFRYF,-,TRBJ2-7,once,TRBV28
TGTGCCAGCAGCTCGGGACCGCATAGCAATCAGCCCCAGCATTTT,CASSSGPHSNQPQHF,-,TRBJ1-5,few,TRBV5-6
TGTGCCACCAGCAGAGATAGAGAGACCCAGTACTTC,CATSRDRETQYF,-,TRBJ2-5,-,TRBV15
TGCGCCAGCAGCCTAGACAAGGACAGGGCTAACAATCAGCCCCAGCATTTT,CASSLDKDRANNQPQHF,TRBD1,TRBJ1-5,-,TRBV4-1
TGTGCCTGTCTTTTGTCGGCTGTCTCTGGAAACACCATATATTTT,CACLLSAVSGNTIYF,-,TRBJ1-3,-,TRBV30
TGTGCCAGCAGTGATGGACCAGCGGGGGATGGCTACACCTTC,CASSDGPAGDGYTF,-,TRBJ1-2,-,TRBV25-1
TGTGCCAGCAGTGCGACTGTTAGCTCCTACGAGCAGTACTTC,CASSATVSSYEQYF,-,TRBJ2-7,-,TRBV6-6
TGTGCCAGCAGCGTAGGAGCGGCGAGGGTTCAAGAGACCCAGTACTTC,CASSVGAARVQETQYF,-,TRBJ2-5,-,TRBV9
TGTGCCAGCAGGGACAGAGCCCTTTGGAACACCTTC,CASRDRALWNTF,-,TRBJ1-2,-,TRBV28
TGTGCCAGCAGTGAAGATACTAGCAGGGATGACATTCAGTACTTC,CASSEDTSRDDIQYF,-,TRBJ2-4,-,TRBV2
TGCAGCGTGGCCTCGGGACAGGGGACTTATGGCTACACCTTC,CSVASGQGTYGYTF,TRBD1,TRBJ1-2,-,TRBV29-1
TGCAGCGTTGCCCCTAGCGGGAGCGTGGAGACCCAGTACTTC,CSVAPSGSVETQYF,TRBD2,TRBJ2-5,few,TRBV29-1
TGCAGCGTTGAAGTAATCTCAGACGAGACCCAGTACTTC,CSVEVISDETQYF,-,TRBJ2-5,few,TRBV29-1
TGTGCCAGTAGTCTGACTAGCGGTACAGATACGCAGTATTTT,CASSLTSGTDTQYF,TRBD2,TRBJ2-3,-,TRBV19